This T cell receptor (beta chain) is drawn from a study of identifying expanded T cells in peripheral blood. The protocol was immunoSEQ multiplex PCR, while the TCRdb copy is restricted to in-frame clones and leaves out a portion. This table has more than 85,000 clones, around 89% appearing once. The sequenced sample was blood. This clonotype was obtained from a person aged 18 to 75 in good health.

Here the CDR3 reads CASSESASGLRAQYF. In DNA, the CDR3 is TGTGCCAGCAGTGAATCGGCTAGCGGTTTACGAGCGCAGTACTTC. The V gene is TRBV2, the J gene TRBJ2-7; 7 bases are a match to TRBD2. Germline-derived CDR1 and CDR2 are SNHLY and FYNNEI. Trimming at V came to 2 bases and at J to 9 bases, leaving 13 bases not matched to a gene. The CDR3 runs to 15 residues.